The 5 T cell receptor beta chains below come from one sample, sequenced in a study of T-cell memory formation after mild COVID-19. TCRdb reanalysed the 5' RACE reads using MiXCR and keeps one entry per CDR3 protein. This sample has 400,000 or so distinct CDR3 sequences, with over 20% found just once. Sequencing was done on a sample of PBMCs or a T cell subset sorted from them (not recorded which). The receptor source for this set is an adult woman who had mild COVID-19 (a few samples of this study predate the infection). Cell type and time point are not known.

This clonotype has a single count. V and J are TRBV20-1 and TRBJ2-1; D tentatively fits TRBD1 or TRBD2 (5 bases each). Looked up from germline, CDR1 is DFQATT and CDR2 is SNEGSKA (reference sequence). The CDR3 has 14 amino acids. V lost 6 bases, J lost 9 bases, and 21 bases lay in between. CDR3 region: CSATGGSPIGEQFF. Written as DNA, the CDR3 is TGCAGTGCCACAGGCGGGTCCCCTATTGGTGAGCAGTTCTTC.

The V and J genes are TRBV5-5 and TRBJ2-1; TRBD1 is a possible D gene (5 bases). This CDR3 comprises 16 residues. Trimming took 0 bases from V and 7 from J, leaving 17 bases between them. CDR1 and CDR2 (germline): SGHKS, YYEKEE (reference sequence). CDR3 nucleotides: TGTGCCAGCAGCTTGGGAAGGGGAATGGCGTCGAATGAGCAGTTCTTC. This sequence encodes CASSLGRGMASNEQFF.

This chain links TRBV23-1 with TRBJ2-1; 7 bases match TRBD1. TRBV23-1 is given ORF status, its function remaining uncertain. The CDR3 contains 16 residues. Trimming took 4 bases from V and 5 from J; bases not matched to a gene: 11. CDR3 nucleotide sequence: TGCGCCAGCAGTCTGAAGGTGACAGGGAGCCACAATGAGCAGTTCTTC. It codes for CASSLKVTGSHNEQFF.

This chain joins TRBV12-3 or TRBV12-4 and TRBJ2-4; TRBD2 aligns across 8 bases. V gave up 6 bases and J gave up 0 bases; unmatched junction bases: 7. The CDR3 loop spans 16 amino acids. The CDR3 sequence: CASSRTSPSAKNIQYF. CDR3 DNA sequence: TGTGCCAGCAGCAGGACTAGCCCTTCAGCCAAAAACATTCAGTACTTC.

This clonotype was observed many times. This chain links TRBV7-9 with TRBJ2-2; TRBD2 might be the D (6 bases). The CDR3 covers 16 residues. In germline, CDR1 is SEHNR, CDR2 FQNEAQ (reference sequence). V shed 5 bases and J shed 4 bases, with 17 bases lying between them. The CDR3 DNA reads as TGTGCCAGCAGCCCGGGAGCGCTGAAGGGCACCGGGGAGCTGTTTTTT. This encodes CASSPGALKGTGELFF.